This passage covers 20 T cell receptor beta chains from one sample sequenced in a study of T-cell reconstitution after alpha-beta-depleted transplantation in children. As it was prepared, the TCRbeta library received unique molecular identifiers. TCRdb re-called the PCR reads with MiXCR, one entry per CDR3 protein. The sample records a few hundred thousand distinct CDR3 sequences, 27% being singletons. The specimen comprised PBMCs, sampled before TCRalphabeta/CD19-depleted stem cell transplant. These receptors came from a boy younger than two with Wiskott-Aldrich syndrome, due to receive a stem cell transplant.

This chain joins TRBV21-1 and TRBJ1-2; no DNA check was done on the table's D call, TRBD1. TRBV21-1 constitutes a pseudogene. The length of the CDR3 is 13 residues. The CDR3 sequence: CASSRDRGRGYTF. Written as DNA, the CDR3 is TGTGCCAGCAGCCGGGACAGGGGGCGCGGCTACACCTTC.

This rearrangement joins TRBV12-3 or TRBV12-4 to TRBJ2-2, with TRBD2 as a possible D gene (5 bases). The CDR3 has 15 amino acids. V lost 7 bases and J 3 bases, leaving 15 bases between the germline ends. The CDR3 sequence: CASNVEAPDTGELFF. DNA for the CDR3: TGTGCCAGCAACGTGGAGGCCCCGGACACCGGGGAGCTGTTTTTT.

This clonotype has just a few counts. The chain carries TRBV6-8 and TRBJ1-5; possible D gene TRBD1, 6 bases. V was trimmed by 0 bases and J by 7 bases, leaving 10 bases between them. This CDR3 comprises 14 residues. CDR1 MNHGY and CDR2 SAAAGT come from the germline V gene. CDR3 sequence: CASSYSEGGQPQHF. The CDR3 DNA reads as TGTGCCAGCAGTTACTCGGAGGGGGGCCAGCCCCAGCATTTT.

J is TRBJ2-7 and V is TRBV3-1; D may match TRBD1 or TRBD2 (6 bases each). The CDR3 is 15 amino acids. The germline V gene encodes CDR1 LGHDT and CDR2 YNNKEL (reference sequence). Trimming took off 4 bases at V and 7 bases at J, with 20 bases between the two ends. The CDR3, as DNA: TGTGCCAGCAGCCGACACGGCCCGGGGGCGGGGGAGCAGTACTTC. Translation: CASSRHGPGAGEQYF.

This clonotype has just a few counts. The rearrangement joins TRBV20-1 to TRBJ2-3; 7 positions agree with TRBD1. The CDR3 has 14 amino acids. Trimming cost V 5 bases and J 2 bases; bases outside gene matches: 7. Germline V lookup: CDR1 DFQATT, CDR2 SNEGSKA (reference sequence). CDR3 region: CSALDRRATDTQYF. The CDR3 nucleotides are TGCAGTGCTTTGGACAGGAGAGCCACAGATACGCAGTATTTT.

The chain employs TRBV4-1 and TRBJ2-5; D is ambiguous. V lost 3 bases and J lost 7, with 21 bases in between. CDR1 and CDR2 from the germline V gene are MGHRA and YSYEKL. This CDR3 region has 16 residues. In DNA form, the CDR3 reads TGCGCCAGCAGCCATCTTTGGACGAGACAAAGTGGGACCCAGTACTTC. It encodes CASSHLWTRQSGTQYF.

The V and J genes are TRBV12-3 or TRBV12-4 and TRBJ2-1, with TRBD1 identical over 10 bases. With 5 bases clipped from V and 2 bases from J, the junction kept 3 bases outside the gene matches. This CDR3 contains 15 residues. CDR3 bases: TGTGCCAGCAGTCGACAGGGGGCGGCCTACAATGAGCAGTTCTTC. This codes for CASSRQGAAYNEQFF.

The rearrangement joins TRBV20-1 to TRBJ2-1, with D possibly matching TRBD2 (6 bases). This CDR3 is 15 amino acids long. Trimming left V 1 base short and J 0 bases short, with 10 bases between. Germline CDR1 reads DFQATT; CDR2 reads SNEGSKA (reference sequence). In DNA, the CDR3 is TGCAGTGCTAGAGGGGACTGGGTCTCCTACAATGAGCAGTTCTTC. The encoded protein is CSARGDWVSYNEQFF.

The chain recombines TRBV28 with TRBJ2-3; no reliable D call. V was pared by 7 bases and J by 8 bases, with 13 bases between. The CDR3 loop spans 12 amino acids. Germline V gene data show CDR1 as MDHEN and CDR2 as SYDVKM. CDR3 coding DNA: TGTGCCAGCAATGAGAGTAAGGGTACGCAGTATTTT. It yields the protein CASNESKGTQYF.

This clonotype has only a few counts. J is TRBJ1-2 and V is TRBV5-1, with D hard to call. The germline gives CDR1 SGHRS, CDR2 YFSETQ. Trimming removed 3 bases from V and 4 bases from J, with 13 bases in between. The CDR3 is 14 amino acids. CDR3 DNA sequence: TGCGCCAGCAGCTCTTTTGAGGGTTCCTATGGCTACACCTTC. Translated: CASSSFEGSYGYTF.

There are a few counts of this clonotype. The rearrangement uses TRBV7-2 and TRBJ1-2; a possible D gene is TRBD1 (5 bases). Trimming removed 2 bases at V and 8 bases at J, with 18 bases between. Germline CDR1 reads SGHTA; CDR2 reads FQGNSA. The CDR3 loop spans 15 amino acids. In DNA form, the CDR3 reads TGTGCCAGCAGCTTAAGGCTACAGGCCCCGGGGGGCTACACCTTC. Translation gives CASSLRLQAPGGYTF.

This clonotype appeared a few times. This rearrangement joins TRBV18 to TRBJ2-7; D may be TRBD1 (6 bases). Germline loops: CDR1 KGHSH, CDR2 LQKENI. The CDR3 has 14 residues. The V end was cut by 2 bases, the J end by 2 bases, with 10 bases between. Here the CDR3 DNA reads TGTGCCAGCTCACCAAAGGGACATCCCTACGAGCAGTACTTC. Encoded protein: CASSPKGHPYEQYF.

There are a few counts of this clonotype. V and J are TRBV27 and TRBJ2-7; 8 bases are a match to TRBD2. The germline V gene has CDR1 MNHEY and CDR2 SMNVEV (reference sequence). The CDR3 totals 16 residues. V dropped 3 bases and J dropped 0; count of bases not matched to a gene: 7. In DNA, the CDR3 is TGTGCCAGCAGTTTCGTAGCTAGCGGGCACTCCTACGAGCAGTACTTC. Translating it yields CASSFVASGHSYEQYF.

The chain couples TRBV10-3 to TRBJ2-2; 10 nucleotides line up with TRBD1. Germline values: CDR1 ENHRY, CDR2 SYGVKD. This CDR3 has 16 amino acids. J was trimmed by 0 bases and V by 5 bases; bases with no gene match: 3. The CDR3 sequence: CAISKGQGPNTGELFF. The CDR3 DNA is TGTGCCATCAGTAAGGGACAGGGGCCGAACACCGGGGAGCTGTTTTTT.

The V call is TRBV6-2 or TRBV6-3, the J call TRBJ1-1; D is undetermined. This CDR3 spans 14 amino acids. Trimming took off 4 bases at V and 0 bases at J, with 9 bases between the two ends. Germline values: CDR1 MNHEY, CDR2 SVGEGT. This chain's CDR3 is CASSWAPMNTEAFF. The CDR3 DNA follows: TGTGCCAGCAGTTGGGCCCCCATGAACACTGAAGCTTTCTTT.

This clonotype was seen a handful of times. The gene calls are TRBV7-4 and TRBJ2-3; no reliable D call. The CDR3 runs to 15 residues. The V end was cut by 1 base, the J end by 0 bases, with 8 bases between. Germline-derived CDR1 and CDR2 are SGHVT and SQSDAQ. CDR3 DNA sequence: TGTGCCAGCAGCTTAGGGCTGTCTAGCACAGATACGCAGTATTTT. Its translation: CASSLGLSSTDTQYF. The whole variable domain, remainder taken from reference TRBV7-4 and TRBJ2-3, is GAGVSQSPRYKVAKRGRDVALRCDSISGHVTLYWYRQTLGQGSEVLTYSQSDAQRDKSGRPSGRFSAERPERSVSTLKIQRTEQGDSAVYLCASSLGLSSTDTQYFGPGTRLTVL.

This clonotype came up a few times. One end of the junction varies from germline; a read error may be responsible. The chain combines TRBV29-1 with TRBJ1-1; 7 bases fit TRBD1. Per the germline V gene, CDR1 is SQVTM and CDR2 is ANQGSEA. This CDR3 is built from 11 residues. The CDR3 DNA is TGCAGCGTAGAAGGGACAGTTGAAGCTTTCTTT. Its translation is CSVEGTVEAFF.

As DNA, the CDR3 is TGTGCCAGCAGTTCAGCTGGGTTGGGGGAGACCCACAATGAGCAGTTCTTC. Its translation is CASSSAGLGETHNEQFF. The J gene is TRBJ2-1, the V gene TRBV13, with D perhaps TRBD1 or TRBD2 (5 bases each). The germline gives CDR1 PRHDT, CDR2 FYEKMQ (reference sequence). V dropped 6 bases and J dropped 5 bases, with 23 bases sitting between them. The CDR3 runs 17 residues.

Only a few counts were recorded for this clonotype. J is TRBJ2-3 and V is TRBV10-3; TRBD2 is a possible D gene (5 bases). Germline V gene lookup returns CDR1 ENHRY and CDR2 SYGVKD. CDR3 length: 15 residues. Between the trimmed V and J ends, which lost 4 bases and 5 bases, there was a span of 16 bases. In nucleotides, the CDR3 is TGTGCCATCAGTGCCCGGATAGGAGGCGGAGATACGCAGTATTTT. Its translation: CAISARIGGGDTQYF.

This chain uses TRBV7-2 with TRBJ2-1; TRBD2 aligns across 13 bases. This CDR3 is built from 17 residues. V lost 4 bases and J lost 9; bases outside the gene matches: 12. Per germline, CDR1 SGHTA and CDR2 FQGNSA. The CDR3 protein is CASSSLTTSGRLAEQFF. The CDR3 bases are TGTGCCAGCAGCTCTCTCACGACTAGCGGGAGGCTGGCTGAGCAGTTCTTC. Together with reference TRBV7-2 and TRBJ2-1, the CDR3 gives the full variable domain: GAGVSQSPSNKVTEKGKDVELRCDPISGHTALYWYRQSLGQGLEFLIYFQGNSAPDKSGLPSDRFSAERTGGSVSTLTIQRTQQEDSAVYLCASSSLTTSGRLAEQFFGPGTRLTVL.